One and the same sample provided the 16 T cell receptor beta chains below, sequenced in a study of blood T cell repertoires in COVID-19. Clones were read by immunoSEQ multiplex PCR, and TCRdb kept only the in-frame ones, dropping some. The sample shows about 160,000 clones, about 92% of them seen only once. The sample taken for sequencing was peripheral blood. All receptors derive from a man aged 30-40 years with COVID-19, enrolled during active disease.

This chain links TRBV6-2 or TRBV6-3 with TRBJ2-1, with D possibly TRBD2 on 6 matching bases. The length of the CDR3 is 17 residues. V was cut by 6 bases and J by 2 bases, with 20 bases left in between. Germline V CDR1 and CDR2: MNHEY, SVGEGT. The CDR3 loop is CASSSLPRGSAYNEQFF. The CDR3 nucleotides read TGTGCCAGCAGCTCCCTCCCACGGGGGAGCGCCTACAATGAGCAGTTCTTC.

This rearrangement joins TRBV7-9 to TRBJ2-3; 9 bases agree with TRBD2. Germline V gives CDR1 SEHNR, CDR2 FQNEAQ (reference sequence). The CDR3 is 17 amino acids. V shed 1 base, J shed 0 bases, and the junction held 5 bases outside the gene matches. In nucleotides, the CDR3 is TGTGCCAGCAGCTTAGGAGCTAGCGGGACAAGCACAGATACGCAGTATTTT. Residues: CASSLGASGTSTDTQYF.

This clone came up once. The chain uses TRBV12-3 or TRBV12-4 and TRBJ1-1; unclear D gene. The CDR3 loop spans 12 amino acids. Trimming left V 5 bases short and J 8 bases short, with 12 bases between. The CDR3 loop reads CASSRRGPEAFF. CDR3 nucleotides: TGTGCCAGCAGTCGGCGGGGTCCCGAAGCTTTCTTT.

This clone was recorded once. The chain combines TRBV6-6 with TRBJ2-7; 7 bases line up with TRBD1. Trimming took 2 bases from V and 5 from J; bases not matched to a gene: 12. This CDR3 region has 16 residues. Germline CDR1 and CDR2: MNHNY and SVGAGI (reference sequence). The CDR3 DNA sequence: TGTGCCAGCAGTTACAGTCTAAGGGGAGACAGGGACGAGCAGTACTTC. Amino acids: CASSYSLRGDRDEQYF.

The chain carries TRBV19 and TRBJ1-1, with 8 bases lining up with TRBD1. J lost 5 bases, V lost 5 bases, and 19 bases had no gene match. CDR3 length: 18 amino acids. Germline V gene sequence: CDR1 LNHDA, CDR2 SQIVND (reference sequence). CDR3 bases: TGTGCCAGTAGTCCCCGAGGACAGGGATGGAGGAGTGATACTGAAGCTTTCTTT. Its translation is CASSPRGQGWRSDTEAFF.

The V call is TRBV18, the J call TRBJ2-1, with 11 bases identical to TRBD2. Losses at the gene ends were 3 bases for V and 9 bases for J; bases not matched to a gene: 1. The CDR3 is 13 residues long. The germline gives CDR1 KGHSH, CDR2 LQKENI. The CDR3 spells CASSPGLAGEQFF. For the CDR3, the DNA is TGTGCCAGCTCACCTGGACTAGCGGGTGAGCAGTTCTTC.

This chain joins TRBV7-9 and TRBJ2-3; D might be TRBD1 (5 bases). The CDR3 totals 15 residues. V gave up 5 bases and J gave up 2 bases, with 14 bases separating them. CDR1 SEHNR and CDR2 FQNEAQ come from the germline V gene (reference sequence). CDR3 in DNA: TGTGCCAGCAGCCCAAGACAGACTCTCACAGATACGCAGTATTTT. Encoded protein: CASSPRQTLTDTQYF.

V usage is TRBV5-4 and J usage is TRBJ2-3; 9 bases line up with TRBD1. Germline CDR1 reads SGHNT; CDR2 reads YYREEE (reference sequence). This CDR3 spans 16 amino acids. V lost 5 bases, J lost 2 bases, and 9 bases stayed unmatched. CDR3 residues: CASSTGTGRYTDTQYF. The CDR3 nucleotides read TGTGCCAGCAGTACGGGGACAGGGAGATACACAGATACGCAGTATTTT.

The genes are TRBV19 and TRBJ1-6; no reliable D call. Trimming removed 4 bases at V and 6 bases at J, with 7 bases between. CDR1 and CDR2 (germline): LNHDA, SQIVND (reference sequence). The CDR3 loop spans 13 amino acids. The CDR3 sequence: CASSSSSNSPLHF. CDR3 in DNA: TGTGCCAGTAGTAGCAGTTCTAATTCACCCCTCCACTTT.

The rearrangement joins TRBV27 to TRBJ2-1, with D possibly matching TRBD2 (5 bases). The V gene's germline CDR1 is MNHEY and CDR2 SMNVEV (reference sequence). V was trimmed by 2 bases and J by 6 bases, leaving 14 bases between them. The CDR3 has 15 amino acids. CDR3 DNA sequence: TGTGCCAGCAGTTTAGAGAGGGCGTACGGCAATGAGCAGTTCTTC. Amino acids: CASSLERAYGNEQFF.

The chain uses TRBV27 and TRBJ1-5, with D perhaps TRBD1 (6 bases). V was trimmed by 5 bases and J by 3 bases, leaving 17 bases between them. Per the germline V gene, CDR1 is MNHEY and CDR2 is SMNVEV (reference sequence). The CDR3 covers 16 residues. The DNA for the CDR3 is TGTGCCAGCAGTACAATTCTCCAGGGGAACAATCAGCCCCAGCATTTT. It yields the protein CASSTILQGNNQPQHF.

The V and J genes are TRBV6-2 or TRBV6-3 and TRBJ1-6; possibly TRBD1 for D (6 bases). Germline V lookup: CDR1 MNHEY, CDR2 SVGEGT. With 0 bases removed from V and 8 bases from J, the gap between germline ends came to 14 bases. The CDR3 contains 16 residues. Here the CDR3 DNA reads TGTGCCAGCAGTTACTCTTGGTCGGCAGGGGATTCACCCCTCCACTTT. This codes for CASSYSWSAGDSPLHF.

This chain uses TRBV7-8 with TRBJ2-7, with D possibly being TRBD2 (6 bases). The length of the CDR3 is 16 residues. The ends were cut back, 5 bases at V and 1 base at J, with 18 bases in the middle. The V gene's germline CDR1 is SGHVS and CDR2 FQNEAQ. The CDR3 loop reads CASSRAGTSYSYEQYF. In DNA form, the CDR3 reads TGTGCCAGCAGCCGAGCCGGCACTAGCTATTCCTACGAGCAGTACTTC. The full variable domain, rest sourced from reference TRBV7-8 and TRBJ2-7, is GAGVSQSPRYKVAKRGQDVALRCDPISGHVSLFWYQQALGQGPEFLTYFQNEAQLDKSGLPSDRFFAERPEGSVSTLKIQRTQQEDSAVYLCASSRAGTSYSYEQYFGPGTRLTVT.

The chain recombines TRBV28 with TRBJ2-5; possible D gene TRBD2, 6 bases. The CDR3 is made up of 15 amino acids. V was shortened by 5 bases and J by 5 bases, with 18 bases between the two germline ends. CDR1 and CDR2 (germline): MDHEN, SYDVKM. CDR3 sequence: CASSTQRAGLETQYF. In nucleotides, the CDR3 is TGTGCCAGCAGTACCCAACGCGCGGGGTTGGAGACCCAGTACTTC.

The chain combines TRBV4-3 with TRBJ1-2; 7 bases align to TRBD1. The CDR3 runs to 15 residues. Germline trimming cut 4 bases from V and 2 bases from J; bases unmatched to any gene: 7. Germline CDR1 LGHNA, CDR2 YSLEER. The CDR3 bases are TGCGCCAGCAGCCGGACCGGACAGGCAAACTATGGCTACACCTTC. This encodes CASSRTGQANYGYTF.

This chain uses TRBV27 with TRBJ2-3, with 8 positions matching TRBD2. Per the germline V gene, CDR1 is MNHEY and CDR2 is SMNVEV (reference sequence). The CDR3 spans 15 residues. Trimming took 3 bases from V and 2 from J; bases not matched to a gene: 4. The CDR3 loop is CASSFTSGVTDTQYF. The CDR3, as DNA: TGTGCCAGCAGTTTTACTAGCGGAGTCACAGATACGCAGTATTTT.